Presented here are 31 T cell receptor beta chains from one specimen sequenced in a study of blood T cell repertoires in COVID-19. Measured with immunoSEQ multiplex PCR; TCRdb has only the in-frame clones, and not every one. The sample records approximately 260,000 clones, around 80% being singletons. The sequenced material came from PBMCs or T cells enriched from blood (not recorded which). Source of these receptors: a man under 40 with acute COVID-19.

The rearrangement joins TRBV19 to TRBJ1-1; D may be TRBD1 (5 bases). Germline V gene sequence: CDR1 LNHDA, CDR2 SQIVND (reference sequence). The CDR3 loop spans 15 amino acids. V was cut by 6 bases and J by 0 bases, with 14 bases left in between. CDR3 DNA: TGTGCCAGTAGCCTAAACGGGGGTTTGAACACTGAAGCTTTCTTT. Protein sequence: CASSLNGGLNTEAFF.

The rearrangement uses TRBV2 and TRBJ1-2; 8 bases match TRBD1. With 5 bases clipped from V and 3 bases from J, the junction kept 8 bases outside the gene matches. The CDR3 has 15 amino acids. From germline, CDR1 is SNHLY and CDR2 FYNNEI. The CDR3 DNA is TGTGCCAGCAGTCCGGACAGGGTAAACTACTATGGCTACACCTTC. Amino acid sequence: CASSPDRVNYYGYTF.

The J gene is TRBJ2-1, the V gene TRBV24-1, with D possibly matching TRBD1 (5 bases). Germline-derived CDR1 and CDR2 are KGHDR and SFDVKD. The CDR3 is 14 residues long. The V gene lost 5 bases and the J gene lost 6 bases, with 13 bases spanning the gap. Here the CDR3 reads CATSGPKTGNEQFF. The CDR3 nucleotides are TGTGCCACCAGTGGCCCCAAAACAGGCAATGAGCAGTTCTTC.

V usage is TRBV2 and J usage is TRBJ2-7; no clear D gene. V lost 5 bases to trimming and J lost 6 bases, with 20 bases between them. This CDR3 comprises 15 residues. The germline V gene encodes CDR1 SNHLY and CDR2 FYNNEI. CDR3 amino acids: CASSTLRGGFLEQYV. Written as DNA, the CDR3 is TGTGCCAGCAGTACCCTACGAGGCGGTTTCCTCGAGCAGTACGTC.

This clone was seen only once. A much larger clone differs by one base, so this may be a read error. The chain uses TRBV7-2 and TRBJ2-1; TRBD1 aligns across 7 bases. Germline assignment: CDR1 SGHTA and CDR2 FQGNSA. After removal of 5 bases from V and 6 bases from J, the junction contained 4 bases not matched to a gene. The CDR3 is 13 residues long. CDR3 DNA sequence: TGTGCCAGCAGCCCCGACAGGGTCAATGAGCAGTTCTTC. This codes for CASSPDRVNEQFF.

This clone has only a few counts. The CDR3 DNA follows: TGTGCCACCAGTGATATAGTAAGGGGCCAAAACATTCAGTACTTC. Its protein is CATSDIVRGQNIQYF. The V and J genes are TRBV24-1 and TRBJ2-4; TRBD1 might be the D (5 bases). Looked up from germline, CDR1 is KGHDR and CDR2 is SFDVKD. With 3 bases removed from V and 5 bases from J, the gap between germline ends came to 13 bases. The CDR3 has 15 residues.

The sample holds a few counts of this clone. The chain combines TRBV4-2 with TRBJ2-2; 8 bases fit TRBD1. The junction had 5 bases not matched to a gene; V was cut back by 3 bases and J by 5 bases. The CDR3 extends over 15 amino acids. Per germline, CDR1 LGHNA and CDR2 YNFKEQ. The CDR3 region is CASSQEDRGTGELFF. The CDR3 coding sequence is TGTGCCAGCAGCCAGGAAGACAGGGGAACCGGGGAGCTGTTTTTT.

CDR3 residues: CASSIRVLAADTQYF. Written as DNA, the CDR3 is TGTGCCAGTAGTATTCGGGTACTAGCGGCAGATACGCAGTATTTT. The chain employs TRBV19 and TRBJ2-3, with 8 bases lining up with TRBD2. Germline V gives CDR1 LNHDA, CDR2 SQIVND (reference sequence). The CDR3 covers 15 residues. J was trimmed by 4 bases and V by 3 bases; bases with no gene match: 6.

The genes are TRBV15 and TRBJ1-2, with TRBD1 as a possible D gene (6 bases). The CDR3 loop spans 13 amino acids. Germline V gene data show CDR1 as LNHNV and CDR2 as YYDKDF (reference sequence). Trimming took 5 bases from V and 9 from J, leaving 16 bases between them. The CDR3 sequence: CATSSGGAGRYTF. Here the CDR3 DNA reads TGTGCCACCAGCTCCGGGGGGGCGGGACGCTACACCTTC.

The V gene is TRBV11-2, the J gene TRBJ2-5; D ambiguous. CDR1 and CDR2 from the germline V gene are SGHAT and FQNNGV. This CDR3 spans 13 amino acids. V lost 5 bases to trimming and J lost 4 bases, with 11 bases between them. The CDR3 coding sequence is TGTGCCAGCAGCCCGAATCACGGAGAGACCCAGTACTTC. This gives the protein CASSPNHGETQYF. The whole variable domain, remainder taken from reference TRBV11-2 and TRBJ2-5, is EAGVAQSPRYKIIEKRQSVAFWCNPISGHATLYWYQQILGQGPKLLIQFQNNGVVDDSQLPKDRFSAERLKGVDSTLKIQPAKLEDSAVYLCASSPNHGETQYFGPGTRLLVL.

This clone was observed once. V usage is TRBV10-3 and J usage is TRBJ2-5; 9 nucleotides align to TRBD2. The ends lost 0 bases at V and 4 bases at J; junction bases unmatched: 6. The CDR3 loop spans 16 amino acids. The germline V gene has CDR1 ENHRY and CDR2 SYGVKD. The CDR3 region has the DNA TGTGCCATCAGTGAGTCGGCGCTAGCGGGGAGAGAGACCCAGTACTTC. It is translated as CAISESALAGRETQYF.

The chain links TRBV3-1 (or the pseudogene TRBV3-2) to TRBJ1-6, with 9 bases lining up with TRBD1. The J segment lost 16 bases and the V segment lost 5 bases, leaving 9 bases of the junction unmatched. Germline loops: CDR1 LGHDT, CDR2 YNNKEL (reference sequence). CDR3 length equals 13 residues. The CDR3 is CASSGGQGADLHF. The CDR3 DNA sequence: TGTGCCAGCAGCGGGGGACAGGGAGCAGATCTCCACTTT.

The rearrangement uses TRBV10-2 and TRBJ2-2, with D unclear. Between the trimmed V and J ends, which lost 7 bases and 2 bases, there was a span of 11 bases. CDR3 length: 14 amino acids. Germline loops: CDR1 WSHSY, CDR2 SAAADI. DNA of the CDR3: TGCGCCAGCATAAGAGCCGTTAACACCGGGGAGCTGTTTTTT. Translating it yields CASIRAVNTGELFF.

The V and J genes are TRBV6-5 and TRBJ1-2; D not certain. The CDR3 runs 12 residues. Germline CDR1 and CDR2: MNHEY and SVGAGI. The V and J ends lost 6 bases and 5 bases respectively, with 10 bases between them. The CDR3 sequence: CASRNTGYGYTF. DNA of the CDR3: TGTGCCAGCAGGAACACCGGGTATGGCTACACCTTC.

This clone has a handful of counts. The rearrangement links TRBV30 to TRBJ2-2; D unresolved. V lost 8 bases, J lost 5 bases, and 21 bases lay in between. The CDR3 loop spans 15 amino acids. The V gene's germline CDR1 is GTSNPN and CDR2 SVGIG (reference sequence). CDR3 DNA: TGTGCCGTTAGCCGGATCGTGACTGGGACCGGGGAGCTGTTTTTT. Its translation is CAVSRIVTGTGELFF.

In the case of this clone: The junction differs from germline at one of its ends, possibly a read error. The chain couples TRBV5-1 to TRBJ2-2, with D perhaps TRBD1 (5 bases). The CDR3 is 15 residues long. In germline, CDR1 is SGHRS, CDR2 YFSETQ. The CDR3 sequence is CASSLGQGDAGELFF. For the CDR3, the DNA is TGTGCCAGCAGCTTGGGGCAGGGCGACGCCGGGGAGCTGTTTTTT.

This chain uses TRBV9 with TRBJ1-5; no firm D call. V lost 0 bases to trimming and J lost 7 bases, with 8 bases between them. The CDR3 is made up of 13 amino acids. Germline V lookup: CDR1 SGDLS, CDR2 YYNGEE. CDR3: CASSVDGGQPQHF. The CDR3 coding sequence is TGTGCCAGCAGCGTAGATGGAGGGCAGCCCCAGCATTTT. Full variable domain (remainder filled in from reference TRBV9 and TRBJ1-5): DSGVTQTPKHLITATGQRVTLRCSPRSGDLSVYWYQQSLDQGLQFLIQYYNGEERAKGNILERFSAQQFPDLHSELNLSSLELGDSALYFCASSVDGGQPQHFGDGTRLSIL.

Turning to this clone: Mismatch with germline at one junction end may stem from a read error. J is TRBJ2-2 and V is TRBV5-1, with 8 bases identical to TRBD2. CDR3 length: 17 residues. CDR1 is SGHRS, CDR2 YFSETQ, per germline. The CDR3 region is CASSFSGSLVNTGELFF. Here the CDR3 DNA reads TGTGCCAGCAGCTTCAGCGGGAGTCTAGTGAACACCGGGGAGCTGTTTTTT.

This clone was observed a few times. One junction end does not reproduce the germline sequence, and a read error may be involved. The chain carries TRBV5-1 and TRBJ2-1; 9 positions agree with TRBD1. Germline CDR1 and CDR2: SGHRS and YFSETQ. This CDR3 is 16 amino acids long. The CDR3: CASSLGQGSSYNEQFF. DNA of the CDR3: TGTGCCAGCAGCTTAGGACAGGGGAGCTCCTACAATGAGCAGTTCTTC.

The chain uses TRBV25-1 and TRBJ1-5; TRBD1 might be the D (6 bases). V dropped 1 base and J dropped 6 bases, with 16 bases sitting between them. The CDR3 is 16 amino acids. The germline V gene has CDR1 MGHDK and CDR2 SYGVNS. The CDR3 loop reads CASSEFRTGKAQPQHF. The CDR3, as DNA: TGTGCCAGCAGTGAATTTCGAACAGGGAAGGCTCAGCCCCAGCATTTT.

The chain couples TRBV4-3 to TRBJ1-6, with D unclear. Germline CDR1 LGHNA, CDR2 YSLEER. This CDR3 is built from 16 residues. V was cut by 1 base and J by 9 bases, with 16 bases left in between. The CDR3 nucleotides read TGCGCCAGCAGCCAAGTTGGTCGGCCCGCAGGTTCACCCCTCCACTTT. Amino acids: CASSQVGRPAGSPLHF.

The J gene is TRBJ1-1, the V gene TRBV24-1, with D uncertain. The CDR3 totals 11 residues. Germline values: CDR1 KGHDR, CDR2 SFDVKD. Trimming pared 7 bases from V and 2 bases from J, leaving 4 bases between. CDR3 DNA: TGTGCCACCAGCAGTAACACTGAAGCTTTCTTT. Encoded protein: CATSSNTEAFF.

This clone appeared once. The chain employs TRBV30 and TRBJ2-2; 7 bases align to TRBD2. Germline V gene data show CDR1 as GTSNPN and CDR2 as SVGIG (reference sequence). Germline trimming cut 3 bases from V and 1 base from J; bases unmatched to any gene: 8. The CDR3 consists of 16 residues. The CDR3 sequence: CAWRPWGGGNTGELFF. The CDR3 DNA is TGTGCCTGGAGGCCCTGGGGGGGAGGGAACACCGGGGAGCTGTTTTTT.

The chain employs TRBV3-1 (or the pseudogene TRBV3-2) and TRBJ2-3; weak D call: TRBD2 (6 bases). Trimming left V 4 bases short and J 4 bases short, with 12 bases between. The length of the CDR3 is 14 residues. Germline CDR1 LGHDT, CDR2 YNNKEL (reference sequence). CDR3 sequence: CASSLSTSSDTQYF. DNA for the CDR3: TGTGCCAGCAGCCTCTCAACTAGCTCAGATACGCAGTATTTT.

This rearrangement joins TRBV19 to TRBJ2-3, with D possibly matching TRBD1 (5 bases). Trimming took off 4 bases at V and 1 base at J, with 15 bases between the two ends. The CDR3 is made up of 16 amino acids. Germline CDR1 and CDR2: LNHDA and SQIVND (reference sequence). For the CDR3, the DNA is TGTGCCAGTAGTAGGTCAGGGATGGTCGGCACAGATACGCAGTATTTT. It codes for CASSRSGMVGTDTQYF. Variable domain in full (rest from reference TRBV19 and TRBJ2-3): DGGITQSPKYLFRKEGQNVTLSCEQNLNHDAMYWYRQDPGQGLRLIYYSQIVNDFQKGDIAEGYSVSREKKESFPLTVTSAQKNPTAFYLCASSRSGMVGTDTQYFGPGTRLTVL.

The V call is TRBV4-3, the J call TRBJ1-2; D uncertain. Germline CDR1 and CDR2: LGHNA and YSLEER. The CDR3 length is 13 residues. Trimming shortened V by 0 bases and J by 5 bases, and 7 bases separated the two germline ends. In DNA form, the CDR3 reads TGCGCCAGCAGCCAAGATTGGGCTTATGGCTACACCTTC. Encoded protein: CASSQDWAYGYTF.

The chain's CDR3 is CAWSADRGEAFF. CDR3 in DNA: TGTGCCTGGAGTGCCGACAGGGGTGAAGCTTTCTTT. The V gene is TRBV30, the J gene TRBJ1-1; 8 positions agree with TRBD1. CDR1 and CDR2 (germline): GTSNPN, SVGIG (reference sequence). V shed 1 base and J 7 bases; nucleotides not matched to a gene: 2. The length of the CDR3 is 12 residues.

The chain couples TRBV5-4 to TRBJ2-3, with 7 bases that match TRBD2. The germline V gene encodes CDR1 SGHNT and CDR2 YYREEE (reference sequence). This CDR3 contains 20 residues. The J segment lost 0 bases and the V segment lost 0 bases, leaving 16 bases of the junction unmatched. Here the CDR3 reads CASSLGDYEMGPGSTDTQYF. The CDR3 bases are TGTGCCAGCAGCTTGGGGGACTATGAGATGGGCCCAGGGAGCACAGATACGCAGTATTTT.

V gene TRBV19 combines with J gene TRBJ1-1; the D is unclear. The germline V gene has CDR1 LNHDA and CDR2 SQIVND (reference sequence). CDR3 length equals 12 residues. Trimming removed 5 bases from V and 6 bases from J, with 10 bases in between. CDR3 in DNA: TGTGCCAGTAGTCACAGTTGGGCTGAAGCTTTCTTT. This gives the protein CASSHSWAEAFF.

The rearrangement joins TRBV3-1 (or the pseudogene TRBV3-2) to TRBJ2-1, with TRBD2 matching 13 bases. This CDR3 comprises 16 residues. Losses at the gene ends were 3 bases for V and 6 bases for J; bases not matched to a gene: 5. Germline V CDR1 and CDR2: LGHDT, YNNKEL (reference sequence). The CDR3 sequence: CASSHPGLAGTNEQFF. In DNA, the CDR3 is TGTGCCAGCAGCCACCCGGGACTAGCGGGGACCAATGAGCAGTTCTTC.

V gene TRBV15 combines with J gene TRBJ1-5; possibly TRBD1 for D (5 bases). The CDR3 extends over 16 amino acids. Deletions cut 1 base from V and 1 base from J, with 11 bases between. Per the germline V gene, CDR1 is LNHNV and CDR2 is YYDKDF (reference sequence). The CDR3 coding sequence is TGTGCCACCAGCAGAGGAAGCAGGGTGAGCAATCAGCCCCAGCATTTT. This codes for CATSRGSRVSNQPQHF.